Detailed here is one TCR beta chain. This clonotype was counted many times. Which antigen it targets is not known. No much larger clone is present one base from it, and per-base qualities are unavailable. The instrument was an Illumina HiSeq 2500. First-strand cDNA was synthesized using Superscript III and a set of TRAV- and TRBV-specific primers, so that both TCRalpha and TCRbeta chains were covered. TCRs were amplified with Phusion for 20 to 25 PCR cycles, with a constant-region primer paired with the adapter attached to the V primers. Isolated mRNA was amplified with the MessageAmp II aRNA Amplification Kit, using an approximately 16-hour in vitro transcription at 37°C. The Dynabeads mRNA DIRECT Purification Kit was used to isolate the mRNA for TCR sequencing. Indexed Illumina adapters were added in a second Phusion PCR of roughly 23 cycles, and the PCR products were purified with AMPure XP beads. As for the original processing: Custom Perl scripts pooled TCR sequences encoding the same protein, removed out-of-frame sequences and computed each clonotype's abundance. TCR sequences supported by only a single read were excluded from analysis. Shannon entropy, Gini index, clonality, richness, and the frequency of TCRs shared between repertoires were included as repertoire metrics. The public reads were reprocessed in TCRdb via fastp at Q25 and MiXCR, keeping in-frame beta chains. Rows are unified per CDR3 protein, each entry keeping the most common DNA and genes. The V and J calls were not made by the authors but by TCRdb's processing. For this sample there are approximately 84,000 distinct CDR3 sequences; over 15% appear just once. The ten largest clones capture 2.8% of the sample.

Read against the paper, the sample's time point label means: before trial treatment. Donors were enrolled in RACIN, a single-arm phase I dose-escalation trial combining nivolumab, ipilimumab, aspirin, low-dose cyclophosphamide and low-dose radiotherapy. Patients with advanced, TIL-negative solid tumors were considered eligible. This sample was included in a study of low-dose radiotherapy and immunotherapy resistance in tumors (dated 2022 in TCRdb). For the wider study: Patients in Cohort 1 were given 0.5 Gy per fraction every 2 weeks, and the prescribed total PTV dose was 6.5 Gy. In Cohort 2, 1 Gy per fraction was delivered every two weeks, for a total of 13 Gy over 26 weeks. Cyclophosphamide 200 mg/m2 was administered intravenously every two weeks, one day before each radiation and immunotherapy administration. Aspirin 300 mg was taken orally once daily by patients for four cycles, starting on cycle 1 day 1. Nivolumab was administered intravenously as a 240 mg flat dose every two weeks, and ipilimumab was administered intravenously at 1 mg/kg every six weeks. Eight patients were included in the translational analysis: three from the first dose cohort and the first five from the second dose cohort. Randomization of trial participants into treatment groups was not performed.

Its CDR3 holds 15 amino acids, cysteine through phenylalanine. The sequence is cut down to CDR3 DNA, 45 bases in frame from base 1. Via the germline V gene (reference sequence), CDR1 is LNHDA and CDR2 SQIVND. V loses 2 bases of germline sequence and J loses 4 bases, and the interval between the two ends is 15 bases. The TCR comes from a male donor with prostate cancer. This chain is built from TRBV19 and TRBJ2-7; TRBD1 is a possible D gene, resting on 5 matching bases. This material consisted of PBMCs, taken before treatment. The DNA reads TGTGCCAGTAGTATAACGGACAATTACTTATACGAGCAGTACTTC. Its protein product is CASSITDNYLYEQYF.